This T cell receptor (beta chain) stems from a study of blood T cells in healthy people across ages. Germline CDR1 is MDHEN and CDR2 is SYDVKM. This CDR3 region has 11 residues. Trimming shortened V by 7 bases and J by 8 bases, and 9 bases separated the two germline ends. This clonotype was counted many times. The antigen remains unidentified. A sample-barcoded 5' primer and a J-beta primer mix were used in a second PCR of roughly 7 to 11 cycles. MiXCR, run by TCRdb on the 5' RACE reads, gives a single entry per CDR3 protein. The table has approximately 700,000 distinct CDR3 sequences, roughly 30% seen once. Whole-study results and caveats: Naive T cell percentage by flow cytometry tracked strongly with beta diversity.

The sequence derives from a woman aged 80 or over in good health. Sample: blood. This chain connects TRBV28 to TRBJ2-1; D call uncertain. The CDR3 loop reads CASTDADEQFF. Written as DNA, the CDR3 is TGTGCCAGCACCGACGCGGATGAGCAGTTCTTC.